These 29 T cell receptor beta chains were all obtained from the same sample, sequenced in a study of early T cells in non-severe SARS-CoV-2 infection. MiXCR, run by TCRdb on the 5' RACE reads, gives a single entry per CDR3 protein. The table records approximately 70,000 distinct CDR3 sequences, around an eighth of them present only once. The sequencing used whole blood, collected at baseline. All receptors come from an adult who was a healthcare worker with PCR-confirmed SARS-CoV-2 infection or an uninfected control (not recorded which).

This clonotype was counted many times. This chain connects TRBV28 to TRBJ1-2; 7 bases line up with TRBD1. J lost 1 base, V lost 4 bases, and 6 bases had no gene match. Germline V gene lookup returns CDR1 MDHEN and CDR2 SYDVKM. The CDR3 loop spans 15 amino acids. As DNA, the CDR3 is TGTGCCAGCAGTTCCGGGACAGCTAATAACTATGGCTACACCTTC. As protein: CASSSGTANNYGYTF.

This rearrangement joins TRBV11-2 to TRBJ1-2; possible D gene TRBD1, 5 bases. The CDR3 extends over 15 amino acids. CDR1 is SGHAT, CDR2 FQNNGV, per germline. Trimming left V 1 base short and J 4 bases short, with 13 bases between. CDR3 sequence (DNA): TGTGCCAGCAGCTTAGCTGGCAGGGAGCGCTATGGCTACACCTTC. It is translated as CASSLAGRERYGYTF. The entire variable domain, with the rest obtained from reference TRBV11-2 and TRBJ1-2, is as follows: EAGVAQSPRYKIIEKRQSVAFWCNPISGHATLYWYQQILGQGPKLLIQFQNNGVVDDSQLPKDRFSAERLKGVDSTLKIQPAKLEDSAVYLCASSLAGRERYGYTFGSGTRLTVV.

This clonotype was detected only a few times. V is TRBV28 and J is TRBJ1-5; TRBD1 agrees at 8 bases. The CDR3 runs to 15 residues. V was pared by 6 bases and J by 6 bases, with 10 bases of the junction left unmatched. The germline V gene has CDR1 MDHEN and CDR2 SYDVKM. Here the CDR3 reads CASSRTDRVSQPQHF. The CDR3 DNA sequence: TGTGCCAGCAGCCGCACGGACAGGGTTTCTCAGCCCCAGCATTTT.

The rearrangement joins TRBV28 to TRBJ2-7; 7 bases line up with TRBD2. This CDR3 has 13 residues. Germline V gene data show CDR1 as MDHEN and CDR2 as SYDVKM. V lost 6 bases to trimming and J lost 3 bases; unmatched junction nucleotides: 5. The CDR3 loop is CASRPGGFYEQYF. In nucleotides, the CDR3 is TGTGCCAGCAGGCCGGGGGGTTTCTACGAGCAGTACTTC.

This chain joins TRBV12-3 or TRBV12-4 and TRBJ2-7; 13 positions agree with TRBD2. The CDR3 consists of 16 residues. The ends lost 5 bases at V and 7 bases at J; junction bases unmatched: 11. CDR3 nucleotides: TGTGCCAGCAGTCCACTAGCGGGGGGGCGAATGGGTGAGCAGTACTTC. It is translated as CASSPLAGGRMGEQYF.

This clonotype occurred a few times. The J gene is TRBJ1-6, the V gene TRBV2; 7 nucleotides match TRBD1. The CDR3 covers 14 residues. V lost 3 bases to trimming and J lost 10 bases; unmatched junction nucleotides: 6. Germline loops: CDR1 SNHLY, CDR2 FYNNEI. The CDR3 DNA is TGTGCCAGCAGTGAGACAGGGTGGGACTCACCCCTCCACTTT. Translated, it gives CASSETGWDSPLHF.

The V call is TRBV4-2, the J call TRBJ1-1; TRBD1 might be the D (5 bases). CDR1 and CDR2 (germline): LGHNA, YNFKEQ. CDR3 length: 14 amino acids. V lost 4 bases, J lost 1 base, and 10 bases lay in between. CDR3 coding DNA: TGTGCCAGCAGCCCAAGGGGCTCGAACACTGAAGCTTTCTTT. Translating gives CASSPRGSNTEAFF.

This clonotype appeared a single time. The rearrangement joins TRBV6-5 to TRBJ2-3; D is perhaps TRBD2 (7 bases). CDR3 length equals 14 residues. Looked up from germline, CDR1 is MNHEY and CDR2 is SVGAGI. V lost 8 bases and J 0 bases, leaving 12 bases between the germline ends. CDR3 protein: CASRGAFSTDTQYF. In DNA, the CDR3 is TGTGCCAGCCGGGGGGCTTTTAGCACAGATACGCAGTATTTT.

This clonotype has a count of ten or more. The gene calls are TRBV20-1 and TRBJ2-1; TRBD2 matches at 8 bases. The CDR3 has 13 residues. Germline assignment: CDR1 DFQATT and CDR2 SNEGSKA (reference sequence). The V segment lost 5 bases and the J segment 7 bases; nucleotides outside the gene matches: 7. CDR3 nucleotides: TGCAGTGCTTTGAGCGGGGGCGAAAATGAGCAGTTCTTC. Amino acids: CSALSGGENEQFF.

Only a few counts were recorded for this clonotype. The V and J genes are TRBV7-2 and TRBJ2-1; 8 nucleotides agree with TRBD2. The germline V gene has CDR1 SGHTA and CDR2 FQGNSA. The CDR3 spans 15 residues. Unmatched junction bases numbered 3, after V lost 1 base and J lost 4 bases. CDR3 in amino acids: CASSLGLARYNEQFF. The DNA for the CDR3 is TGTGCCAGCAGCTTAGGACTAGCGCGTTACAATGAGCAGTTCTTC. The whole variable domain, filled in from reference TRBV7-2 and TRBJ2-1, reads GAGVSQSPSNKVTEKGKDVELRCDPISGHTALYWYRQSLGQGLEFLIYFQGNSAPDKSGLPSDRFSAERTGGSVSTLTIQRTQQEDSAVYLCASSLGLARYNEQFFGPGTRLTVL.

This clonotype was counted between two and nine times. J is TRBJ1-5 and V is TRBV6-5; TRBD1 matches at 10 bases. The CDR3 is 16 amino acids. V shed 5 bases, J shed 7 bases, and the junction held 11 bases outside the gene matches. Germline assignment: CDR1 MNHEY and CDR2 SVGAGI. CDR3 sequence reads: CASSRTRQGAGQPQHF. In DNA, the CDR3 is TGTGCCAGCAGTAGGACGAGACAGGGGGCGGGCCAGCCCCAGCATTTT.

A few counts support this clonotype. The chain links TRBV11-3 to TRBJ1-3, with D hard to call. There are 11 residues in the CDR3. The V end lost 6 bases, the J end lost 4 bases, and 4 bases lay between the germline ends. CDR1 SGHNT and CDR2 YENEEA come from the germline V gene. CDR3 DNA sequence: TGTGCCAGCAGACCCGGAAACACCATATATTTT. It codes for CASRPGNTIYF. Full variable domain (rest looked up from reference TRBV11-3 and TRBJ1-3): EAGVVQSPRYKIIEKKQPVAFWCNPISGHNTLYWYLQNLGQGPELLIRYENEEAVDDSQLPKDRFSAERLKGVDSTLKIQPAELGDSAVYLCASRPGNTIYFGEGSWLTVV.

This clonotype was counted at least ten times. V is TRBV6-6 and J is TRBJ2-3; D may be TRBD2 (5 bases). The CDR3 contains 15 residues. Germline-derived CDR1 and CDR2 are MNHNY and SVGAGI (reference sequence). V shed 4 bases and J shed 2 bases, with 13 bases lying between them. CDR3 residues: CASSFGRDYTDTQYF. CDR3 nucleotide sequence: TGTGCCAGCAGTTTCGGTAGAGACTACACAGATACGCAGTATTTT.

This clonotype has a count of ten or more. The J gene is TRBJ1-1, the V gene TRBV25-1, with a possible D match to TRBD1 (5 bases). V shed 2 bases and J shed 6 bases, with 19 bases lying between them. Germline values: CDR1 MGHDK, CDR2 SYGVNS. This CDR3 has 16 amino acids. In DNA form, the CDR3 reads TGTGCCAGCAGTGAAGCCCCCCGGGGGGTTGGCGCTGAAGCTTTCTTT. Its protein product is CASSEAPRGVGAEAFF.

In this sample, this clonotype turned up a few times. The chain is built from TRBV12-3 or TRBV12-4 and TRBJ2-2; D remains ambiguous. Trimming pared 5 bases from V and 0 bases from J, leaving 7 bases between. The CDR3 has 14 residues. The CDR3 sequence is CASSVRANTGELFF. The CDR3 DNA sequence: TGTGCCAGCAGTGTCCGAGCGAACACCGGGGAGCTGTTTTTT.

This clonotype was found a few times. The chain recombines TRBV6-2 or TRBV6-3 with TRBJ2-3; D perhaps matches TRBD1 (6 bases). This CDR3 region has 16 residues. V dropped 0 bases and J dropped 2 bases, with 12 bases sitting between them. Per the germline V gene, CDR1 is MNHEY and CDR2 is SVGEGT. The CDR3 nucleotides are TGTGCCAGCAGTTACTCTCCGGGACAACACACAGATACGCAGTATTTT. Residues: CASSYSPGQHTDTQYF.

The rearrangement links TRBV11-3 to TRBJ1-6; 8 positions agree with TRBD1. With 4 bases clipped from V and 7 bases from J, the junction kept 12 bases outside the gene matches. Germline CDR1 SGHNT, CDR2 YENEEA. The length of the CDR3 is 17 residues. CDR3 coding DNA: TGTGCCAGCAGCTCAAGTGCGACAGGGGATATGAATTCACCCCTCCACTTT. Amino acid sequence: CASSSSATGDMNSPLHF.

This clonotype was seen repeatedly, ten times or more. The chain carries TRBV11-2 and TRBJ2-4; a possible D gene is TRBD1 (5 bases). Trimming removed 4 bases from V and 2 bases from J, with 18 bases in between. Germline CDR1 is SGHAT and CDR2 is FQNNGV. This CDR3 has 17 residues. As DNA, the CDR3 is TGTGCCAGCAGCTCCAGGGTAGCCAATGGGACCAAAAACATTCAGTACTTC. Protein: CASSSRVANGTKNIQYF.

This sequence joins TRBV11-2 and TRBJ2-7, with 10 bases aligning to TRBD1. V lost 1 base to trimming and J lost 3 bases; unmatched junction nucleotides: 3. Germline CDR1 and CDR2: SGHAT and FQNNGV. The CDR3 covers 15 residues. CDR3 sequence: CASSLGTGGHYEQYF. The CDR3 DNA is TGTGCCAGCAGCTTAGGGACAGGGGGTCACTACGAGCAGTACTTC.

The sample holds many counts of this clonotype. The gene calls are TRBV5-4 and TRBJ1-2; D uncertain. Trimming removed 3 bases at V and 2 bases at J, with 11 bases between. Per germline, CDR1 SGHNT and CDR2 YYREEE (reference sequence). This CDR3 comprises 14 residues. The DNA of the CDR3 is TGTGCCAGCAGCTATTGGTCAGGAAACTATGGCTACACCTTC. This gives the protein CASSYWSGNYGYTF.

On this clonotype: One junction end disagrees with the germline gene, perhaps due to a read error. The chain has TRBV4-1 and TRBJ2-1; maybe TRBD1 (6 bases). In germline, CDR1 is MGHRA, CDR2 YSYEKL. This CDR3 is built from 13 residues. DNA for the CDR3: TGCGCCAGCAACCAAGCGGACGGGACAAAGCAGTTCTTC. This translates into CASNQADGTKQFF.

Note on this clonotype: The junction departs from germline at one end; a sequencing error may be responsible. The chain is built from TRBV7-8 and TRBJ1-2; D is uncertain. CDR3 length: 12 amino acids. Looked up from germline, CDR1 is SGHVS and CDR2 is FQNEAQ. The CDR3 sequence is CASSLEFAQLHF. The CDR3 DNA sequence: TGTGCCAGCAGCTTAGAATTCGCGCAGCTCCACTTC.

This clonotype was detected many times. The gene calls are TRBV5-1 and TRBJ1-1, with TRBD1 as a possible D gene (5 bases). Deletions cut 0 bases from V and 4 bases from J, with 7 bases between. This CDR3 region has 13 residues. CDR1 and CDR2 (germline): SGHRS, YFSETQ. The CDR3 DNA is TGCGCCAGCAGCTTGGGACAGTCCACTGAAGCTTTCTTT. Residues: CASSLGQSTEAFF. The full variable domain, with the rest looked up from reference TRBV5-1 and TRBJ1-1, is KAGVTQTPRYLIKTRGQQVTLSCSPISGHRSVSWYQQTPGQGLQFLFEYFSETQRNKGNFPGRFSGRQFSNSRSEMNVSTLELGDSALYLCASSLGQSTEAFFGQGTRLTVV.

The chain is built from TRBV18 and TRBJ1-2; TRBD1 is a possible D gene (5 bases). In germline, CDR1 is KGHSH, CDR2 LQKENI. This CDR3 has 15 residues. V was trimmed by 3 bases and J by 4 bases, leaving 15 bases between them. The DNA for the CDR3 is TGTGCCAGCTCACCCGAGGGACTCCAGACCTATGGCTACACCTTC. It specifies CASSPEGLQTYGYTF.

This clonotype was found many times. The rearrangement joins TRBV7-2 to TRBJ2-7; D uncertain. Germline assignment: CDR1 SGHTA and CDR2 FQGNSA. V lost 5 bases, J lost 4 bases, and 12 bases lay in between. The CDR3 contains 13 residues. This CDR3 reads CASSIADGYEQYF. The CDR3, as DNA: TGTGCCAGCAGCATTGCGGACGGATACGAGCAGTACTTC. The full variable domain, rest sourced from reference TRBV7-2 and TRBJ2-7, is GAGVSQSPSNKVTEKGKDVELRCDPISGHTALYWYRQSLGQGLEFLIYFQGNSAPDKSGLPSDRFSAERTGGSVSTLTIQRTQQEDSAVYLCASSIADGYEQYFGPGTRLTVT.

Many counts were recorded for this clonotype. The V call is TRBV2, the J call TRBJ1-2, with D tentatively TRBD1 (5 bases). The CDR3 consists of 13 residues. The V gene's germline CDR1 is SNHLY and CDR2 FYNNEI. V was cut by 4 bases and J by 4 bases, with 10 bases left in between. As DNA, the CDR3 is TGTGCCAGCAGTGTGACAGAGGCCTATGGCTACACCTTC. Translation: CASSVTEAYGYTF. The whole variable domain, filled in from reference TRBV2 and TRBJ1-2, reads EPEVTQTPSHQVTQMGQEVILRCVPISNHLYFYWYRQILGQKVEFLVSFYNNEISEKSEIFDDQFSVERPDGSNFTLKIRSTKLEDSAMYFCASSVTEAYGYTFGSGTRLTVV.

This clonotype was seen at least ten times. The rearrangement uses TRBV9 and TRBJ2-6, with D uncertain. CDR3 size: 13 residues. CDR1 and CDR2 from the germline V gene are SGDLS and YYNGEE. V was clipped by 0 bases and J by 4 bases, with 2 bases between them. The CDR3 DNA is TGTGCCAGCAGCGTAGCCGGGGCCAACGTCCTGACTTTC. It specifies CASSVAGANVLTF. Together with reference TRBV9 and TRBJ2-6, the CDR3 gives the full variable domain: DSGVTQTPKHLITATGQRVTLRCSPRSGDLSVYWYQQSLDQGLQFLIQYYNGEERAKGNILERFSAQQFPDLHSELNLSSLELGDSALYFCASSVAGANVLTFGAGSRLTVL.

The chain is built from TRBV5-1 and TRBJ2-3; possibly TRBD2 for D (6 bases). Trimming removed 7 bases at V and 0 bases at J, with 9 bases between. The CDR3 length is 13 residues. Looked up from germline, CDR1 is SGHRS and CDR2 is YFSETQ. The CDR3 nucleotides are TGCGCCAGCCGTACTAGCAGCACAGATACGCAGTATTTT. Translating gives CASRTSSTDTQYF.

This clonotype appeared once. This rearrangement joins TRBV29-1 to TRBJ1-1; D not resolved. Germline CDR1 and CDR2: SQVTM and ANQGSEA. CDR3 length: 14 residues. In DNA, the CDR3 is TGCAGTGCCCCAGACTGGGGAGGAGGCACTGAAGCTTTCTTT. This sequence encodes CSAPDWGGGTEAFF.